The subject of this entry is one T cell receptor (beta chain). What it binds is unknown. The sample originates from a study of cytomegalovirus exposure and HLA in healthy donors. Study-wide results and limits: Listed as cytomegalovirus-associated were 150 to 200 TCR beta chains. According to a subsequent analysis, TCR clusters from the first cohort were inclined to appear together in the roughly 110 validation repertoires. In vitro testing confirmed a few CMV-associated chains as specific for CMV antigens.

Trimming shortened V by 4 bases and J by 4 bases, and 11 bases separated the two germline ends. The CDR3 runs to 14 residues. The germline V gene has CDR1 MNHNS and CDR2 SASEGT. The data were produced by immunoSEQ multiplex PCR, yet TCRdb's version contains in-frame clones alone and is incomplete. The sample has under 140,000 clones, roughly nine tenths seen once. The TCR originated in a young woman in good health and CMV-seronegative. Sequencing used PBMCs. This sequence joins TRBV6-1 and TRBJ1-5; D perhaps matches TRBD1 (5 bases). The CDR3 DNA sequence: TGTGCCAGCAGTGGGGGGGTGAGGAATCAGCCCCAGCATTTT. This sequence encodes CASSGGVRNQPQHF.